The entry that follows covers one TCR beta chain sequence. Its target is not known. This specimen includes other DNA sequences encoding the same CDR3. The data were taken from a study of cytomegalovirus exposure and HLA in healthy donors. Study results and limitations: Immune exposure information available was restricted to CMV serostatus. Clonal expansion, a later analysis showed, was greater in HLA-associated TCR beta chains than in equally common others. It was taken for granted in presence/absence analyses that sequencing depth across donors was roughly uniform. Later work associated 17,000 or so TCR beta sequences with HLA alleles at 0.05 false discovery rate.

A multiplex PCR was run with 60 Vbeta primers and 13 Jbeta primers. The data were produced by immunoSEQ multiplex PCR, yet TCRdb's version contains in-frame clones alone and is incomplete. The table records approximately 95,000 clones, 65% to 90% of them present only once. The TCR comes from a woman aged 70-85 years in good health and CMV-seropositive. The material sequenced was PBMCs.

CDR3 coding DNA: TGTGCCAGCAGTTTAGTTGTGGATCCTATGGGAGCGCGTCTAGCCACCACTGAAGCTTTCTTT. The encoded protein is CASSLVVDPMGARLATTEAFF. The V call is TRBV28, the J call TRBJ1-1; D gene uncertain. The CDR3 has 21 residues. V lost 2 bases to trimming and J lost 4 bases, with 32 bases between them. Per germline, CDR1 MDHEN and CDR2 SYDVKM.